The 11 T cell receptor beta chains below all came from one sample that was sequenced in a study of shared clonotypes between healthy human individuals. Assay used: immunoSEQ multiplex PCR; TCRdb lists only in-frame clones, some missing. Here the sample spans approximately 500,000 clones, 90% to 96% being singletons. Sequences were obtained from naive CD4+ T cells sorted from blood. The subset denotes: CD45RA+ positively selected. These receptors were collected from a woman in her 30s in good health.

There are a few counts of this clone. This chain connects TRBV10-2 to TRBJ1-2; 7 bases align to TRBD1. This CDR3 comprises 13 residues. J was trimmed by 3 bases and V by 8 bases; bases with no gene match: 6. Germline-derived CDR1 and CDR2 are WSHSY and SAAADI. The CDR3 sequence is CASDPGTDYGYTF. Here the CDR3 DNA reads TGCGCCAGCGATCCTGGGACAGACTATGGCTACACCTTC.

The rearrangement uses TRBV5-4 and TRBJ2-3; TRBD1 matches at 8 bases. The V gene's germline CDR1 is SGHNT and CDR2 YYREEE (reference sequence). This CDR3 comprises 14 residues. V shed 3 bases, J shed 6 bases, and the junction held 6 bases outside the gene matches. The CDR3 sequence is CASSSARGQDTQYF. CDR3 DNA sequence: TGTGCCAGCAGCTCGGCCAGGGGGCAGGATACGCAGTATTTT.

The CDR3 spells CASREQGTGYNEQFF. The CDR3 nucleotides read TGTGCCAGCAGAGAACAGGGGACGGGCTACAATGAGCAGTTCTTC. J is TRBJ2-1 and V is TRBV6-6; the match to TRBD1 covers 7 bases. The CDR3 is made up of 15 amino acids. CDR1 is MNHNY, CDR2 SVGAGI, per germline (reference sequence). With V trimmed by 6 bases and J by 3 bases, 8 bases remained unmatched.

The chain couples TRBV18 to TRBJ2-1; D is uncertain. The germline V gene has CDR1 KGHSH and CDR2 LQKENI. V was shortened by 5 bases and J by 4 bases, with 15 bases between the two germline ends. This CDR3 contains 15 residues. DNA of the CDR3: TGTGCCAGCTCAGACGATCGGAAGGAATACAATGAGCAGTTCTTC. Protein sequence: CASSDDRKEYNEQFF.

V and J are TRBV28 and TRBJ2-2, with D possibly TRBD1 on 5 matching bases. Germline V gives CDR1 MDHEN, CDR2 SYDVKM. The CDR3 covers 14 residues. V lost 7 bases and J lost 2, with 11 bases in between. The CDR3 coding sequence is TGTGCCAGCATCTCAGGGCTTAACACCGGGGAGCTGTTTTTT. Translating gives CASISGLNTGELFF.

The CDR3 DNA reads TGTGCCAGCTCGCCTCCGGGACAGGGGGTTTTTATGAGGTCCTACGAGCAGTACTTC. It is translated as CASSPPGQGVFMRSYEQYF. The gene calls are TRBV18 and TRBJ2-7, with 11 bases identical to TRBD1. Germline-derived CDR1 and CDR2 are KGHSH and LQKENI. This CDR3 comprises 19 residues. V shed 6 bases and J 1 base; nucleotides not matched to a gene: 17. The variable domain in full, completed from reference TRBV18 and TRBJ2-7, reads NAGVMQNPRHLVRRRGQEARLRCSPMKGHSHVYWYRQLPEEGLKFMVYLQKENIIDESGMPKERFSAEFPKEGPSILRIQQVVRGDSAAYFCASSPPGQGVFMRSYEQYFGPGTRLTVT.

The gene calls are TRBV5-4 and TRBJ2-5; TRBD1 agrees at 9 bases. Losses at the gene ends were 2 bases for V and 5 bases for J; bases not matched to a gene: 4. The CDR3 contains 14 residues. Germline V CDR1 and CDR2: SGHNT, YYREEE (reference sequence). The chain's CDR3 is CASSLQGAWETQYF. The CDR3 DNA sequence: TGTGCCAGCAGCTTACAGGGGGCTTGGGAGACCCAGTACTTC. Together with reference TRBV5-4 and TRBJ2-5, the CDR3 gives the full variable domain: ETGVTQSPTHLIKTRGQQVTLRCSSQSGHNTVSWYQQALGQGPQFIFQYYREEENGRGNFPPRFSGLQFPNYSSELNVNALELDDSALYLCASSLQGAWETQYFGPGTRLLVL.

The chain couples TRBV11-2 to TRBJ2-1; possible D gene TRBD2, 6 bases. Germline values: CDR1 SGHAT, CDR2 FQNNGV. The CDR3 consists of 14 residues. V was clipped by 3 bases and J by 8 bases, with 14 bases between them. CDR3 loop: CASSLLATNDEQFF. The CDR3 bases are TGTGCCAGCAGCTTGCTAGCGACGAACGATGAGCAGTTCTTC.

This chain uses TRBV18 with TRBJ2-1; 9 positions match TRBD2. This CDR3 has 14 amino acids. Trimming cost V 3 bases and J 13 bases; bases outside gene matches: 10. Germline V CDR1 and CDR2: KGHSH, LQKENI. CDR3 loop: CASSPLAGLSIQFF. CDR3 DNA sequence: TGTGCCAGCTCACCTCTAGCGGGGCTAAGTATTCAGTTCTTC.

The chain joins TRBV18 to TRBJ2-5; D might be TRBD1 (6 bases). With 6 bases removed from V and 3 bases from J, the gap between germline ends came to 17 bases. Germline-derived CDR1 and CDR2 are KGHSH and LQKENI. This CDR3 is 15 amino acids long. The CDR3, as DNA: TGTGCCAGCTCCTCAGTAGGGGGATCGGAAGAGACCCAGTACTTC. Its protein product is CASSSVGGSEETQYF.

The V call is TRBV27, the J call TRBJ2-5; 11 bases line up with TRBD2. The J call is uncertain, as TRBJ2-7 better fits the DNA end. CDR1 is MNHEY, CDR2 SMNVEV, per germline (reference sequence). The CDR3 has 15 amino acids. In DNA form, the CDR3 reads TGTGCCAGCAGTAAAACTAGCGGGAGCTCCTACGAGCAGTACTTC. Its translation is CASSKTSGSSYEQYF.